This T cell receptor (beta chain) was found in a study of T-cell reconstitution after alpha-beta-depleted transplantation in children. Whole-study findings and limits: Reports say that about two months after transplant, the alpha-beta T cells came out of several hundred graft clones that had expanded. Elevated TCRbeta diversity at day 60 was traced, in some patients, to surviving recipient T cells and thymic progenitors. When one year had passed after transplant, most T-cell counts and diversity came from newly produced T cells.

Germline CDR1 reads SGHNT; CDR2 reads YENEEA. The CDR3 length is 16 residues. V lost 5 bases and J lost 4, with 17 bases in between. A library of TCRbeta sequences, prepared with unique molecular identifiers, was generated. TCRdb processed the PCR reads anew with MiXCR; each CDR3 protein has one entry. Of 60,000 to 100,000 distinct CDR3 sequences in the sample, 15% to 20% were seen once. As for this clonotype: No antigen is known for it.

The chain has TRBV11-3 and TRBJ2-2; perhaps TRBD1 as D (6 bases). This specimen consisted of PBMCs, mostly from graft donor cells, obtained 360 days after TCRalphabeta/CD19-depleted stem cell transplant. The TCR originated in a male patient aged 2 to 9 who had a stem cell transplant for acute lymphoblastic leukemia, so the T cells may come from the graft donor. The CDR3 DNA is TGTGCCAGCAGCGCAAGTTACACAGGGCCCACCGGGGAGCTGTTTTTT. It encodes CASSASYTGPTGELFF.